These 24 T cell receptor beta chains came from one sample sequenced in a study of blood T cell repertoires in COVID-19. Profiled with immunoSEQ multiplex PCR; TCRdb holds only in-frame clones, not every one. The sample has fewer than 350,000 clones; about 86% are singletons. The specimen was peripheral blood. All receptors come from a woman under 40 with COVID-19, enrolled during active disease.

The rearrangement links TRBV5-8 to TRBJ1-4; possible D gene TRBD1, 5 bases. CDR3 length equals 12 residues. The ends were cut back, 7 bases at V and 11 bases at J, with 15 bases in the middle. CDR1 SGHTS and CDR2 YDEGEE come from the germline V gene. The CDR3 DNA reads TGTGCCAGCGCCCGACAGTATGGGAAACTGTTTTTT. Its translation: CASARQYGKLFF.

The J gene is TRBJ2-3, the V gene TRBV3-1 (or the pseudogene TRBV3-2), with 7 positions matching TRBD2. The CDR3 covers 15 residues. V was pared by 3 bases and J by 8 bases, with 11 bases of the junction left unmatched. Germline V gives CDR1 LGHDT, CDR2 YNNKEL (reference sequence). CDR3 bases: TGTGCCAGCAGCCATACGGGACTAATCGCGGGTACGCAGTATTTT. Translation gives CASSHTGLIAGTQYF.

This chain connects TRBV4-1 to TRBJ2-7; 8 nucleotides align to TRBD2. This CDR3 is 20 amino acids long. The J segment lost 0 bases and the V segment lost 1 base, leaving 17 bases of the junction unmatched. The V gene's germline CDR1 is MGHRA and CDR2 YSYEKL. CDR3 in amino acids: CASSQGSGDGFIVSSYEQYF. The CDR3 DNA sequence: TGCGCCAGCAGCCAAGGTAGCGGGGACGGGTTTATTGTCTCCTCCTACGAGCAGTACTTC.

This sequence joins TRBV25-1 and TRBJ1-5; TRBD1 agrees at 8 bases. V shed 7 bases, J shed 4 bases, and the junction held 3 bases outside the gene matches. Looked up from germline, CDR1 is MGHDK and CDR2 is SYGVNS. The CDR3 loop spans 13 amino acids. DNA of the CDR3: TGTGCCAGCACAGGACAGGGTAATCAGCCCCAGCATTTT. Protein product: CASTGQGNQPQHF. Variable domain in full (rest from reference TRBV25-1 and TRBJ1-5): EADIYQTPRYLVIGTGKKITLECSQTMGHDKMYWYQQDPGMELHLIHYSYGVNSTEKGDLSSESTVSRIRTEHFPLTLESARPSHTSQYLCASTGQGNQPQHFGDGTRLSIL.

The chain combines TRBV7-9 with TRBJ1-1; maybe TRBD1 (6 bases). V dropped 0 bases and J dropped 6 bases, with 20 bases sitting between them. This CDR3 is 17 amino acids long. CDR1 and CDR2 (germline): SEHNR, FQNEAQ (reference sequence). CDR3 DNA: TGTGCCAGCAGCTTAGCGGTCCACAGGGAGTTTGATGCTGAAGCTTTCTTT. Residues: CASSLAVHREFDAEAFF.

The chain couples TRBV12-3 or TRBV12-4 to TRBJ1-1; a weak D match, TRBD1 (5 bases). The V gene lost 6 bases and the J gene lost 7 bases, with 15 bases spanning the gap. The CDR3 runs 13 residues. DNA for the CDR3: TGTGCCAGCAGCCTAAAAGTGGACATTGAAGCTTTCTTT. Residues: CASSLKVDIEAFF.

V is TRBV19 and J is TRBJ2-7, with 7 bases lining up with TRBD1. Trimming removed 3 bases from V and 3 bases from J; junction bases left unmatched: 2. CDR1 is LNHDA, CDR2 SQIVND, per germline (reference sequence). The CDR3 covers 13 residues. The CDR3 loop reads CASSMNRGYEQYF. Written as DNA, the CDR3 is TGTGCCAGTAGTATGAACAGGGGCTACGAGCAGTACTTC. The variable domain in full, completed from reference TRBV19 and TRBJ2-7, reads DGGITQSPKYLFRKEGQNVTLSCEQNLNHDAMYWYRQDPGQGLRLIYYSQIVNDFQKGDIAEGYSVSREKKESFPLTVTSAQKNPTAFYLCASSMNRGYEQYFGPGTRLTVT.

CDR3 bases: TGCGCCAGCAGCCTACAGGGGTTTACCCTAAATTCACCCCTCCACTTT. Its protein is CASSLQGFTLNSPLHF. The chain employs TRBV4-1 and TRBJ1-6, with 7 bases matching TRBD1. Germline loops: CDR1 MGHRA, CDR2 YSYEKL. V was pared by 4 bases and J by 7 bases, with 10 bases of the junction left unmatched. The length of the CDR3 is 16 residues.

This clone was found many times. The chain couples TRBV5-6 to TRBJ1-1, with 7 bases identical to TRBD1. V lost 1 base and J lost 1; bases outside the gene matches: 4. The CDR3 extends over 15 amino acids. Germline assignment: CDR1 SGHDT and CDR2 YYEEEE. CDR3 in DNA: TGTGCCAGCAGCTTGATGGGACAGCCGAACACTGAAGCTTTCTTT. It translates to CASSLMGQPNTEAFF.

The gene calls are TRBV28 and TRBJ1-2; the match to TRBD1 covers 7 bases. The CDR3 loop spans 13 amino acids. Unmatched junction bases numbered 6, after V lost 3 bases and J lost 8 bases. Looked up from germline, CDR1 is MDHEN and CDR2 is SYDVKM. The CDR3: CASSFRTGAGYTF. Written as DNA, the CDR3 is TGTGCCAGCAGTTTTCGCACAGGGGCCGGCTACACCTTC.

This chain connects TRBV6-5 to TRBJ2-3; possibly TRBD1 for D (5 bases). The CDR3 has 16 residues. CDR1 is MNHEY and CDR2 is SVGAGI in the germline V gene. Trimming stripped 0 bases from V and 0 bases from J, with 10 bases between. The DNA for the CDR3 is TGTGCCAGCAGTTACTCGCGGACACGAAGCACAGATACGCAGTATTTT. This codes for CASSYSRTRSTDTQYF.

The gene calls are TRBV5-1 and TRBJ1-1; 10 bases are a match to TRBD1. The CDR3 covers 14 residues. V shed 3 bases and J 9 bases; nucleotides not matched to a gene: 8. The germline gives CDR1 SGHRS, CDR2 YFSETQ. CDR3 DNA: TGCGCCAGCAGCTCGACAGGGGGCTCCTTGAAAGCTTTCTTT. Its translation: CASSSTGGSLKAFF.

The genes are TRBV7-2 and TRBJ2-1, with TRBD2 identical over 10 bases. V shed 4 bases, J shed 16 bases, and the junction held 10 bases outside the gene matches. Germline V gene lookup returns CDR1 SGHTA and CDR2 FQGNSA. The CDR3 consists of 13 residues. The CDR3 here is CASSSRVAGGYFF. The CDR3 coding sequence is TGTGCCAGCAGCTCCAGGGTAGCGGGGGGTTATTTCTTC.

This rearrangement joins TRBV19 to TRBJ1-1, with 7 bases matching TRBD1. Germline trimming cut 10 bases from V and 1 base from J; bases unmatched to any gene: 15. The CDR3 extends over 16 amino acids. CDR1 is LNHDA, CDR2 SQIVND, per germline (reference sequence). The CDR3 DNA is TGTGCCATTCAGAGACAGGGTTGGTATGGGAACACTGAAGCTTTCTTT. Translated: CAIQRQGWYGNTEAFF.

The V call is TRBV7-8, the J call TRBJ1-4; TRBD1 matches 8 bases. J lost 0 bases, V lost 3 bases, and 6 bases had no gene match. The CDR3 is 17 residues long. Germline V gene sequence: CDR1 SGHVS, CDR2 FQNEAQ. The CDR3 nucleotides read TGTGCCAGCAGCTTCGTGACAGGGGACTCAACTAATGAAAAACTGTTTTTT. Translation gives CASSFVTGDSTNEKLFF.

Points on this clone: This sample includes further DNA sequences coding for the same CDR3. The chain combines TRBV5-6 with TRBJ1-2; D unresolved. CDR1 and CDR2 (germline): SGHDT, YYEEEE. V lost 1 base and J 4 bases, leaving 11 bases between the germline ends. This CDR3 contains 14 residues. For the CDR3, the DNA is TGTGCCAGCAGCTTGAGGGAGCTGGGCTATGGCTACACCTTC. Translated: CASSLRELGYGYTF.

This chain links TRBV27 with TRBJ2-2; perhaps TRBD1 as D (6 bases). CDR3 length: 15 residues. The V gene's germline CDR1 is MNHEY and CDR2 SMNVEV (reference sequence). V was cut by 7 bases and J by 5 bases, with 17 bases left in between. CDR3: CASNLQGLGTGELFF. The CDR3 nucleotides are TGTGCCAGCAACTTACAGGGCTTAGGGACCGGGGAGCTGTTTTTT.

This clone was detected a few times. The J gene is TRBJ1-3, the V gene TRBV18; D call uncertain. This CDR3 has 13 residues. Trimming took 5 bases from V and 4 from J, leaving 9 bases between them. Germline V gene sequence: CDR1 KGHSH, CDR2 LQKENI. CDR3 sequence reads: CASSSGGGNTIYF. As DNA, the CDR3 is TGTGCCAGCTCATCTGGAGGGGGAAACACCATATATTTT.

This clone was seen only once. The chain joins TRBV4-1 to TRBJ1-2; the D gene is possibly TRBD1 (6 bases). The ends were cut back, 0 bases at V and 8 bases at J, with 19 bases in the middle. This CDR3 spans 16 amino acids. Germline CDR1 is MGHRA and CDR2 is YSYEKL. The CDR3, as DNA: TGCGCCAGCAGCCAAGAGGGGGTTGGGACACAGACCGGCTACACCTTC. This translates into CASSQEGVGTQTGYTF.

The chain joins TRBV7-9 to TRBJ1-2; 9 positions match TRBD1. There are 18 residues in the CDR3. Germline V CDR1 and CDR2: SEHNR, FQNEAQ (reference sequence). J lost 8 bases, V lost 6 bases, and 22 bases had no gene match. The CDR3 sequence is CASRSSTSAGTGNKGYTF. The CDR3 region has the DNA TGTGCCAGCAGATCCTCTACCTCGGCTGGGACAGGGAATAAAGGCTACACCTTC.

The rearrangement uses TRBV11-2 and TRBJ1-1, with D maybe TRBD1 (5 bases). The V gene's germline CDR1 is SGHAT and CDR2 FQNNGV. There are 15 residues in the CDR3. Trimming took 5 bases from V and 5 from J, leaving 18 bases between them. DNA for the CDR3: TGTGCCAGCAGCCCCCGGGGCAGGGACTATACTGAAGCTTTCTTT. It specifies CASSPRGRDYTEAFF. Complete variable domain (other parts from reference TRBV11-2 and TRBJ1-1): EAGVAQSPRYKIIEKRQSVAFWCNPISGHATLYWYQQILGQGPKLLIQFQNNGVVDDSQLPKDRFSAERLKGVDSTLKIQPAKLEDSAVYLCASSPRGRDYTEAFFGQGTRLTVV.

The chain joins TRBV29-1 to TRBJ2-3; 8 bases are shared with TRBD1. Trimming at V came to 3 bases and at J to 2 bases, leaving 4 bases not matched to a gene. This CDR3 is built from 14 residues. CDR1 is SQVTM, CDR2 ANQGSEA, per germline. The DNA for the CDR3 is TGCAGCGTTGATACCAGGGGGCTCACAGATACGCAGTATTTT. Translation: CSVDTRGLTDTQYF.

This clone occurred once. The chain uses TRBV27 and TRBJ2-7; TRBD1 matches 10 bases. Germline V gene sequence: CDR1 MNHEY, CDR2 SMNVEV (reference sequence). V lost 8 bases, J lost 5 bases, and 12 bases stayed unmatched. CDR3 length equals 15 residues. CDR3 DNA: TGTGCCAGCCGGAAGGGAGGGACAGGGGTCCACGAGCAGTACTTC. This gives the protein CASRKGGTGVHEQYF.

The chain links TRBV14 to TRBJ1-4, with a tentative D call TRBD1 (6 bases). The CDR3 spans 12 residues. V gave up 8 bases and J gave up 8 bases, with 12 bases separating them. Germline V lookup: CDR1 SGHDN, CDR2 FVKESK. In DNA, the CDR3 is TGTGCCAGCGGGGACACGATCGAAAAACTGTTTTTT. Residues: CASGDTIEKLFF.